A selection of T cell receptor beta chains follows, all from one sample in a study of cytotoxic CD8 clonotypes in ibrutinib-treated CLL. Sequencing was performed with immunoSEQ multiplex PCR; in TCRdb, only in-frame clones are kept and a portion is missing. Seen here are 200,000 to 250,000 clones, 70% observed once, and the top ten hold roughly 15%. The sequencing used PBMCs, collected after 24 months of ibrutinib treatment. The receptors were sampled from a human donor with chronic lymphocytic leukemia. Both conserved end residues are part of each CDR3. A D gene is named only where the DNA matches it firmly. Not all rows give a size; the values are once, few, many and, for expanded clones, a class.

j_call	v_call	clone_size	d_call	cdr3_nt	cdr3_aa
TRBJ2-3	TRBV7-9	-	TRBD2	TGTGCCACCCACGGGGGGGTTCCTAGCACAGATACGCAGTATTTT	CATHGGVPSTDTQYF
TRBJ2-1	TRBV11-1	-	TRBD2	TGTGCCAGCAGCCGGAGCGGGACTAGCGGGGAGAATGAGCAGTTCTTC	CASSRSGTSGENEQFF
TRBJ1-5	TRBV19	once	-	TGTGCCAGTAGTATTGACACCTCGACGTTGCATTTT	CASSIDTSTLHF
TRBJ1-1	TRBV18	-	-	TGTGCCAGCTCACGAGGGGGATATGAAGCTTTCTTT	CASSRGGYEAFF
TRBJ2-5	TRBV10-3	-	TRBD2	TGTGCCATCAGTGAGTCCAAAAATAGCGGGTTTTCGAGAGAGACCCAGTACTTC	CAISESKNSGFSRETQYF
TRBJ2-7	TRBV5-5	few	TRBD2	TGTGCCAGCAGATACGGACTAGCGGGTCCTCCCTACGAGCAGTACTTC	CASRYGLAGPPYEQYF
TRBJ2-1	TRBV11-2	once	TRBD1	TGTGCCAGCAGCCTTAGGGGACAGCGGCGAAATGAGCAGTTCTTC	CASSLRGQRRNEQFF
TRBJ1-2	TRBV6-5	-	-	TGTGCCAGCAGTTATACGGCAGGGTTACACGTTGGCTACACCTTC	CASSYTAGLHVGYTF
TRBJ1-4	TRBV5-1	once	-	TGCGCCAGCAGCTTAGTCTCGGGACACCAAAATGAAAAACTGTTTTTT	CASSLVSGHQNEKLFF
TRBJ1-2	TRBV11-2	few	TRBD1	TGTGCCAGCAGCCCCCGGACAGGGAAATATGGCTACACCTTC	CASSPRTGKYGYTF
TRBJ1-5	TRBV5-1	-	-	TGCGCCAGCAGCTTGGAAGGGAGAGGGAGCAATCAGCCCCAGCATTTT	CASSLEGRGSNQPQHF
TRBJ1-2	TRBV9	few	-	TGTGCCAGCAGCGGGAATGGCTACACCTTC	CASSGNGYTF
TRBJ2-7	TRBV7-6	-	TRBD2	TGTGCCAGCAGCTTAGGAGCGGGAGAGGGCGAGCAGTACTTC	CASSLGAGEGEQYF
TRBJ2-1	TRBV28	-	-	TGTGCCAGCAGAAGTAGGTTCGAGCAGTTCTTC	CASRSRFEQFF
TRBJ2-3	TRBV2	-	TRBD2	TGTGCCAGCAGTTTAGCGGGAGGGCCGACGGATACGCAGTATTTT	CASSLAGGPTDTQYF
TRBJ2-1	TRBV4-2	-	-	TGTGCCAGCAGCCAAGGGTCTTGGGCGGGAAACAATGAGCAGTTCTTC	CASSQGSWAGNNEQFF
TRBJ2-1	TRBV7-9	-	TRBD2	TGTGCCAGCAGCCTCGCTAGCGGTTACAATGAGCAGTTCTTC	CASSLASGYNEQFF
TRBJ2-1	TRBV6-5	-	TRBD2	TGTGCCAGCAGCCGGGGGGGCTCCTACAATGAGCAGTTCTTC	CASSRGGSYNEQFF
TRBJ2-2	TRBV18	once	-	TGTGCCAGCCTGGGACAAAGAGCGAACACCGGGGAGCTGTTTTTT	CASLGQRANTGELFF
TRBJ2-1	TRBV7-9	few	-	TGTGCCAGCAGCTTATCCGCATACAATGAGCAGTTCTTC	CASSLSAYNEQFF
TRBJ2-2	TRBV29-1	-	-	TGCAGCCCGACTGGCGGGACTCACACCGGGGAGCTGTTTTTT	CSPTGGTHTGELFF
TRBJ1-1	TRBV9	-	-	TGTGCCAGCAGCGTAGAGGTGGCAAACACTGAAGCTTTCTTT	CASSVEVANTEAFF
TRBJ1-4	TRBV25-1	few	-	TGTGCCAGCAGTGGGCACCGCGAAAAACTGTTTTTT	CASSGHREKLFF
TRBJ2-1	TRBV12-2	-	-	TGTGCAAGTCGCTCCCCGGGACCGAGCTGGTACAATGAGCAGTTCTTC	CASRSPGPSWYNEQFF
TRBJ2-2	TRBV2	-	TRBD2	TGTGCCAGCAGTGAGTTAGCGGGCACCGGGGAGCTGTTTTTT	CASSELAGTGELFF
TRBJ2-7	TRBV1	-	-	TGCACCGGAACGACAGGGAATGGCGAGCAGTACTTC	CTGTTGNGEQYF
TRBJ2-7	TRBV7-3	-	-	TGTGCCAGCAGCTCCCGACCAGAGGGCGAGCAGTACTTC	CASSSRPEGEQYF
TRBJ2-2	TRBV2	-	TRBD2	TGTGCCAGCAGTGAAGGGCTAGCGGGCCAGACGAACACCGGGGAGCTGTTTTTT	CASSEGLAGQTNTGELFF
TRBJ2-7	TRBV4-3	-	TRBD1	TGCGCCAGCAGCCAAGGGGCGACAGGGTTCTACGAGCAGTACTTC	CASSQGATGFYEQYF
TRBJ2-3	TRBV9	-	TRBD2	TGTGCCAGCAGCAATAGCGGGGACGTCACAGATACGCAGTATTTT	CASSNSGDVTDTQYF
TRBJ2-7	TRBV28	-	TRBD2	TGTGCCAGCACCCAACTAGCGGGAGGGTCCTACGAGCAGTACTTC	CASTQLAGGSYEQYF
TRBJ2-1	TRBV19	-	TRBD1	TGTGCCAGTTCAAGTGAACTGCGGGACAGGGAAATGCTCAACTACAATGAGCAGTTCTTC	CASSSELRDREMLNYNEQFF
TRBJ2-3	TRBV7-6	-	-	TGTGCCAGCAGCTTAATATGGGTTCCCCCTAGCACAGATACGCAGTATTTT	CASSLIWVPPSTDTQYF
TRBJ2-7	TRBV19	-	-	TGTGCCAGTAGTATAGATTCGGGCGGGACCTACGAGCAGTACTTC	CASSIDSGGTYEQYF
TRBJ2-5	TRBV9	-	TRBD1	TGTGCCAGCAGTTCACAGGGGGTTGGCAAGACCCAGTACTTC	CASSSQGVGKTQYF
TRBJ2-7	TRBV9	-	TRBD1	TGTGCCAGCAGCGGACAGGGCCACGAGCAGTACTTC	CASSGQGHEQYF
TRBJ2-1	TRBV28	-	-	TGTGCCAGCAACGATAGGTCGAGGGATTTCAATGAGCAGTTCTTC	CASNDRSRDFNEQFF
TRBJ2-2	TRBV30	-	-	TGTGCCGCCGCGGACTCATTCACCGGGGAGCTGTTTTTT	CAAADSFTGELFF
TRBJ2-7	TRBV27	few	TRBD1	TGTGCCAGCAGTTCGTTAATACCCGACAGGGGGTACGAGCAGTACTTC	CASSSLIPDRGYEQYF
TRBJ2-3	TRBV7-3	few	-	TGTGCCAGCAGCTCTTCAGGACGGACCACAGATACGCAGTATTTT	CASSSSGRTTDTQYF
TRBJ2-5	TRBV27	-	TRBD1	TGTGCCAGCAGTTTACGTCAGGGGGCAGGAGGAGAGACCCAGTACTTC	CASSLRQGAGGETQYF
TRBJ2-3	TRBV5-4	-	-	TGTGCCAGCAGCCCCCAACTAGCAGATACGCAGTATTTT	CASSPQLADTQYF
TRBJ2-2	TRBV27	few	-	TGTGCCAGCAGTTTCGGGCACACCGGGGAGCTGTTTTTT	CASSFGHTGELFF
TRBJ1-2	TRBV28	-	-	TGTGCCAGCAGTTTAGTTCAGAACTATGGCTACACCTTC	CASSLVQNYGYTF
TRBJ1-1	TRBV9	-	-	TGTGCCAGCAGCGTAGGTGGCCAGGGCTGGACTGAAGCTTTCTTT	CASSVGGQGWTEAFF
TRBJ2-3	TRBV9	-	-	TGTGCCAGCAGCGTAGGCAATAGCGCAAGCACAGATACGCAGTATTTT	CASSVGNSASTDTQYF
TRBJ2-3	TRBV18	-	-	TGTGCCAGCTCACCCCCCTCGCGAGGGAGCACAGATACGCAGTATTTT	CASSPPSRGSTDTQYF
TRBJ2-1	TRBV29-1	-	-	TGCAGCGTGCTAAACGGTGGTGGGAATGAGCAGTTCTTC	CSVLNGGGNEQFF
TRBJ2-7	TRBV28	once	-	TGTGCCAGCAGTTTAGGCGGCAGTATATACGAGCAGTACTTC	CASSLGGSIYEQYF
TRBJ1-3	TRBV6-5	-	-	TGTGCCAGCAGTTACGGGGACTCTGGAAACACCATATATTTT	CASSYGDSGNTIYF
TRBJ2-7	TRBV9	few	-	TGTGCCAGCAGCGTAGGAGGTAACGAGCAGTACTTC	CASSVGGNEQYF
TRBJ2-5	TRBV28	few	-	TGTGCCAGCAGTTCCCCTAAAGCGTTTGGGGGCGAGACCCAGTACTTC	CASSSPKAFGGETQYF
TRBJ1-2	TRBV15	-	TRBD1	TGTGCCACCAGCAGAGATCTAGTACAGGGGGCGAGTGGCTACACCTTC	CATSRDLVQGASGYTF
TRBJ2-3	TRBV19	few	-	TGTGCCAGTAGTATAGGGCCCGAGTTTCCTAGCACAGATACGCAGTATTTT	CASSIGPEFPSTDTQYF
TRBJ1-2	TRBV15	-	TRBD1	TGTGCCACCAGCAGGAGGACAGGGGTATCCAACTATGGCTACACCTTC	CATSRRTGVSNYGYTF